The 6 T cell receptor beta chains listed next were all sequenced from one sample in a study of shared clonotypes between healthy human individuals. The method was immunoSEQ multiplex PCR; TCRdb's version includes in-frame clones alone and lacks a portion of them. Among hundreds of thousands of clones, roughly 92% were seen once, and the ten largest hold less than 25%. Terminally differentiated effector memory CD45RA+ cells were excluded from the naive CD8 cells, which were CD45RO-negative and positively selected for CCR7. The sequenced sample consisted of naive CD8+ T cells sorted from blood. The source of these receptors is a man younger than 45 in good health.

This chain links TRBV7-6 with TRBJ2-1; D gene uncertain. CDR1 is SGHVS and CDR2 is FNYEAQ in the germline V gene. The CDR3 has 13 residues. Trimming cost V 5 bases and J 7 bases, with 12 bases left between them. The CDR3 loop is CASSPPLMNEQFF. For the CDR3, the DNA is TGTGCCAGCAGCCCCCCTCTTATGAATGAGCAGTTCTTC. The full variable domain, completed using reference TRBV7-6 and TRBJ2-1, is GAGVSQSPRYKVTKRGQDVALRCDPISGHVSLYWYRQALGQGPEFLTYFNYEAQQDKSGLPNDRFSAERPEGSISTLTIQRTEQRDSAMYRCASSPPLMNEQFFGPGTRLTVL.

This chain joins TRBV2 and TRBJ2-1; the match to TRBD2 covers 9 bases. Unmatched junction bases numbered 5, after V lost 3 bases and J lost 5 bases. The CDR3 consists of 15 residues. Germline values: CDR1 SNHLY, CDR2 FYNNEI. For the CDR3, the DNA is TGTGCCAGCAGTGATTGGGTAGCGGGAGACAATGAGCAGTTCTTC. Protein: CASSDWVAGDNEQFF.

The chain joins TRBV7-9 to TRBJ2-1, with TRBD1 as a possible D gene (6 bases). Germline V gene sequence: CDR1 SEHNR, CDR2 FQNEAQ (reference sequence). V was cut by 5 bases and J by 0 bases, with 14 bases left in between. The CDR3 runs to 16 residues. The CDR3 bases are TGTGCCAGCAGCGAAACAGGGTGGAGCTCCTACAATGAGCAGTTCTTC. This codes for CASSETGWSSYNEQFF.

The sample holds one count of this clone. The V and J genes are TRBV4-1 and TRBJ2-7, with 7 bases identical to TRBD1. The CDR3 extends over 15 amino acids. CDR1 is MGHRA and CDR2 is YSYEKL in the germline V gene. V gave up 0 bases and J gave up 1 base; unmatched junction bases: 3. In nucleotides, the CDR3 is TGCGCCAGCAGCCAAGAGACGACAGGGTCCTACGAGCAGTACTTC. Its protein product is CASSQETTGSYEQYF.

The CDR3 protein is CASSLAASGFVETQYF. CDR3 nucleotide sequence: TGTGCCAGCAGCTTAGCGGCTAGCGGCTTCGTAGAGACCCAGTACTTC. The chain carries TRBV7-8 and TRBJ2-5; 7 bases are a match to TRBD2. The CDR3 loop spans 16 amino acids. The germline CDR1 and CDR2 sequences are SGHVS and FQNEAQ. Trimming cost V 0 bases and J 4 bases; bases outside gene matches: 8.

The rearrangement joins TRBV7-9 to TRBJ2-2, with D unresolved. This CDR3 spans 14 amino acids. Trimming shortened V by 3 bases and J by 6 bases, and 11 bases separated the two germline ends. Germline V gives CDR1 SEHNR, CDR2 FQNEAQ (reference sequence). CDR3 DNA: TGTGCCAGCAGCTTTGCCGACAATTCCGGGGAGCTGTTTTTT. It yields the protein CASSFADNSGELFF.